This T cell receptor (beta chain) was sequenced for a study of a mutant IDH1 vaccine in newly diagnosed glioma. Study-level results: Of all patients, 93.3% showed vaccine-induced immune responses.

TCRdb keeps only in-frame clones here, not all; method: immunoSEQ multiplex PCR. Here the sample spans 60,000 to 65,000 clones, roughly 84% being singletons. This clone has more than one count but fewer than ten. Its antigen is unknown. Time point specified: week 35, safety follow-up. Vaccinated patients received 300 ug of mutant IDH1 20-mer peptide per dose, with topical imiquimod. New WHO grade 3 or 4 astrocytomas that were IDH1-mutant and ATRX-lost had been found in donors. The CDR3 has 15 amino acids. Deletions cut 4 bases from V and 0 bases from J, with 7 bases between. Germline V gene lookup returns CDR1 SEHNR and CDR2 FQNEAQ (reference sequence).

The chain couples TRBV7-9 to TRBJ1-6; D gene ambiguous. Sequencing used PBMCs, obtained from a glioma patient whose treatment included an IDH1 peptide vaccine. This receptor was taken from a man between 25 and 39 years old with glioma. CDR3 DNA sequence: TGTGCCAGCAGCTGGTACGGCTCCTATAATTCACCCCTCCACTTT. Translated, it gives CASSWYGSYNSPLHF.